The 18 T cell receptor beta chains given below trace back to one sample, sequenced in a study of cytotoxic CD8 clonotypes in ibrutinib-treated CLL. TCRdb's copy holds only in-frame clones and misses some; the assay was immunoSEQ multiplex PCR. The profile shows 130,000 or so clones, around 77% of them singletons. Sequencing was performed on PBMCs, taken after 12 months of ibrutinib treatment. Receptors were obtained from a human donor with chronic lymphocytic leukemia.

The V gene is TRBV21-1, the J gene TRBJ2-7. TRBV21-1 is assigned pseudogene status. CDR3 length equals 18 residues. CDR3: CASSKGLKIGSISYEQYF. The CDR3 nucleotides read TGTGCCAGCAGCAAAGGTTTGAAGATTGGGTCAATCTCCTACGAGCAGTACTTC.

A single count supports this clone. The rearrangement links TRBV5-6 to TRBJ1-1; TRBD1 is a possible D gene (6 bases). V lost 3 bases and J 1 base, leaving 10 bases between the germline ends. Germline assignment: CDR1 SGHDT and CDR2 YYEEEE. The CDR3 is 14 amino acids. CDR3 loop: CASSWGTTNTEAFF. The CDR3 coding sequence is TGTGCCAGCAGCTGGGGGACAACGAACACTGAAGCTTTCTTT.

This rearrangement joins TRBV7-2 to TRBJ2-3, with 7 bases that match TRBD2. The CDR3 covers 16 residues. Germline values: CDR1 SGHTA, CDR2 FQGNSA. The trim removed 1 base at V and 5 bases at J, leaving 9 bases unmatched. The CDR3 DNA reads TGTGCCAGCAGCTTAGTGCTTGGGGGGGTGAAAGATACGCAGTATTTT. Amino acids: CASSLVLGGVKDTQYF. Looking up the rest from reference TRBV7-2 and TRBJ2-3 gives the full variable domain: GAGVSQSPSNKVTEKGKDVELRCDPISGHTALYWYRQSLGQGLEFLIYFQGNSAPDKSGLPSDRFSAERTGGSVSTLTIQRTQQEDSAVYLCASSLVLGGVKDTQYFGPGTRLTVL.

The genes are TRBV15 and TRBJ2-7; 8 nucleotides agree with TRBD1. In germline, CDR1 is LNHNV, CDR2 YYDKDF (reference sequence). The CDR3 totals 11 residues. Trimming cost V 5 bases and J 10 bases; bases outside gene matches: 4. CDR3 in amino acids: CATSGGQGQYF. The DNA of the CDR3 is TGTGCCACCAGCGGAGGACAGGGTCAGTACTTC.

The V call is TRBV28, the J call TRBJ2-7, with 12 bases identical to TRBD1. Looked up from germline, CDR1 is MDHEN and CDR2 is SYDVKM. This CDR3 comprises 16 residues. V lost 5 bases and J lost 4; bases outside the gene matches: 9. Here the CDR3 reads CASSLPGQGAGYEQYF. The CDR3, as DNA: TGTGCCAGCAGTCTCCCGGGACAGGGGGCGGGGTACGAGCAGTACTTC.

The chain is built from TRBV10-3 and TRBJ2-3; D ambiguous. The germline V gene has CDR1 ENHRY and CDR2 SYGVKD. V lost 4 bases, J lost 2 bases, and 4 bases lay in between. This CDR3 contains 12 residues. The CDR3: CAISVDTDTQYF. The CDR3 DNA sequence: TGTGCCATCAGTGTGGACACAGATACGCAGTATTTT.

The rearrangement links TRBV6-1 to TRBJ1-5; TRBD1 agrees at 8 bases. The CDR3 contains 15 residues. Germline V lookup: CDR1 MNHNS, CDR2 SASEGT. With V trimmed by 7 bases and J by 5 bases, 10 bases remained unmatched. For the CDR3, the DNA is TGTGCCAGCATACATGGAGGACAGGGTTATCAGCCCCAGCATTTT. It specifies CASIHGGQGYQPQHF.

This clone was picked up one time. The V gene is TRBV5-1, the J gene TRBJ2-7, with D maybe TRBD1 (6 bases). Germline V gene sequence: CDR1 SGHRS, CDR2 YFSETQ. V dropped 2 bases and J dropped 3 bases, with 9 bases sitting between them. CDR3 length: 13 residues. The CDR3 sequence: CASSFGTFYEQYF. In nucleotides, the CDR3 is TGCGCCAGCAGCTTCGGGACATTCTACGAGCAGTACTTC.

Here the CDR3 DNA reads TGTGCCACCAGCACAAGACAGGGGGCTGATCAGCCCCAGCATTTT. Translated, it gives CATSTRQGADQPQHF. This sequence joins TRBV15 and TRBJ1-5; 10 bases match TRBD1. Germline CDR1 LNHNV, CDR2 YYDKDF (reference sequence). The CDR3 contains 15 residues. The V gene end was trimmed by 4 bases and the J gene end by 5 bases; junction bases not matched to a gene: 5.

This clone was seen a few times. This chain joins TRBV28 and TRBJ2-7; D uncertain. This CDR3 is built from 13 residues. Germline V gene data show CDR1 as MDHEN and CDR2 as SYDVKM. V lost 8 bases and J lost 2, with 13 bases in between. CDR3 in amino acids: CASGPLSPYEQYF. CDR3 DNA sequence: TGTGCCAGCGGTCCTCTGTCCCCCTACGAGCAGTACTTC.

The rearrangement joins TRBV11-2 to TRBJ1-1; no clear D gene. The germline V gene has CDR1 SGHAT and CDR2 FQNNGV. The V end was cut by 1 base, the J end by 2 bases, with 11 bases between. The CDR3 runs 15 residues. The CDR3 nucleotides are TGTGCCAGCAGCTTAGTTGTGGGTGGAAACACTGAAGCTTTCTTT. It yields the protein CASSLVVGGNTEAFF.

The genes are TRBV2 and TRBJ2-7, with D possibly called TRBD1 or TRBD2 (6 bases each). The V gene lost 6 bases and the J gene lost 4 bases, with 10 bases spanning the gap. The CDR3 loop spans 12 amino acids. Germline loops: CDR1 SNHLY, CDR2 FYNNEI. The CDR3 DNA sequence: TGTGCCAGCAGGAGGGGGGCTTACGAGCAGTACTTC. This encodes CASRRGAYEQYF.

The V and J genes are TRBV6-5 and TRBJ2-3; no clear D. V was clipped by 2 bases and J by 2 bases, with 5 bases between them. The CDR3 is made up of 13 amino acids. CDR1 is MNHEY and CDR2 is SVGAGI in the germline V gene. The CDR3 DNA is TGTGCCAGCAGTTACGGCGCCACAGATACGCAGTATTTT. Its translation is CASSYGATDTQYF.

The chain's CDR3 is CASRTGTDTQYF. Here the CDR3 DNA reads TGTGCCAGTAGGACTGGCACAGATACGCAGTATTTT. The chain couples TRBV19 to TRBJ2-3; D is ambiguous. This CDR3 spans 12 amino acids. Germline V gene lookup returns CDR1 LNHDA and CDR2 SQIVND (reference sequence). Trimming left V 6 bases short and J 1 base short, with 5 bases between.

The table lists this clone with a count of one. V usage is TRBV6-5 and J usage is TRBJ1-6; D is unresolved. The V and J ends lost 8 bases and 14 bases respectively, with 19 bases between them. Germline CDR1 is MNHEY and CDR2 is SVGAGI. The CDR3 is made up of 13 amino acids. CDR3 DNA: TGTGCCAGCCTCAACGGTGTGGAGGCCACCCTCCACTTT. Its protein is CASLNGVEATLHF.

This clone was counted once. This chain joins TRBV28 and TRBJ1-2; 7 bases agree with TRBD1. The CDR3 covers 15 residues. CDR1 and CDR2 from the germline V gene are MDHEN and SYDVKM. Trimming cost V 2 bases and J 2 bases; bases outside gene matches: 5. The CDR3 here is CASSLRGGINYGYTF. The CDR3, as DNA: TGTGCCAGCAGTTTACGAGGGGGCATCAACTATGGCTACACCTTC.

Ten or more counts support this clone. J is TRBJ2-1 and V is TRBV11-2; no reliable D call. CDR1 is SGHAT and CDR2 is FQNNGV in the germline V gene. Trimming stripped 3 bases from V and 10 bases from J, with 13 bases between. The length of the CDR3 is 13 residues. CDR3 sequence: CASSFGGPHEQFF. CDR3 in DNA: TGTGCCAGCAGCTTTGGCGGACCACACGAGCAGTTCTTC.

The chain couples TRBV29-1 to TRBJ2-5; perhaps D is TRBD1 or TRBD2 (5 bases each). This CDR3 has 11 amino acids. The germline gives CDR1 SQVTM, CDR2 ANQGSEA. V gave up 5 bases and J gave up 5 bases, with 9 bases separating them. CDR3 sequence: CSVLGPETQYF. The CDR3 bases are TGCAGCGTTCTGGGACCCGAGACCCAGTACTTC. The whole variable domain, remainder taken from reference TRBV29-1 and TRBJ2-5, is SAVISQKPSRDICQRGTSLTIQCQVDSQVTMMFWYRQQPGQSLTLIATANQGSEATYESGFVIDKFPISRPNLTFSTLTVSNMSPEDSSIYLCSVLGPETQYFGPGTRLLVL.